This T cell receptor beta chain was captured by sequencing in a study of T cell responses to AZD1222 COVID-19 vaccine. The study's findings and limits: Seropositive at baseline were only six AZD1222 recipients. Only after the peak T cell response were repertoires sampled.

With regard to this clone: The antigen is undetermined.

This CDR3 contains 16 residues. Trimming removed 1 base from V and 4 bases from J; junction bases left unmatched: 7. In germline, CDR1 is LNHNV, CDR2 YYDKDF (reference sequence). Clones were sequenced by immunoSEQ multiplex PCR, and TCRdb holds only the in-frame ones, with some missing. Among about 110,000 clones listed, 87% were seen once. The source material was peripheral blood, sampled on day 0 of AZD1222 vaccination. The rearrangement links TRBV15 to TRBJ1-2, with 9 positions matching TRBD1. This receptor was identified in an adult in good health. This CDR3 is CATSRGGDRALYGYTF. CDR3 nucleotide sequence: TGTGCCACCAGCAGAGGCGGGGACAGGGCCCTCTATGGCTACACCTTC. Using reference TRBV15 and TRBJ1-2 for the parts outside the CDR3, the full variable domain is DAMVIQNPRYQVTQFGKPVTLSCSQTLNHNVMYWYQQKSSQAPKLLFHYYDKDFNNEADTPDNFQSRRPNTSFCFLDIRSPGLGDTAMYLCATSRGGDRALYGYTFGSGTRLTVV.